This TCR beta chain was sequenced in a study of CD8 T cells in ankylosing spondylitis. Per germline, CDR1 SGDLS and CDR2 YYNGEE. The CDR3 is made up of 16 amino acids. V lost 0 bases, J lost 0 bases, and 4 bases stayed unmatched. This clonotype came up many times. Its cognate antigen is unknown. The TCR beta libraries were generated through quantitative 5'-RACE incorporating molecular barcodes. TCRdb analysed the 5' RACE reads with MiXCR anew, one entry per CDR3 protein. The repertoire consists of about 39,000 distinct CDR3 sequences, with less than 4% occurring once and the leading ten covering 2.5% to 3.5%. Findings and limits, study-wide: The authors reported significant enrichment of disease-linked clones in matched ankylosing spondylitis synovial fluid. A motif of under ten highly homologous TCR beta variants was seen as apparently characteristic of ankylosing spondylitis blood. Previous work reported some of these motif variants in the synovial fluid and blood of reactive arthritis.

The chain has TRBV9 and TRBJ2-3, with 7 nucleotides matching TRBD2. This clonotype was obtained from a male donor with ankylosing spondylitis or in good health (not recorded which). The sample taken for sequencing was blood, either unsorted or a sorted T cell fraction (not recorded which). The CDR3 sequence: CASSVGGRVSTDTQYF. CDR3 in DNA: TGTGCCAGCAGCGTAGGGGGGAGGGTTAGCACAGATACGCAGTATTTT.